These 28 T cell receptor beta chains were all obtained from the same sample, sequenced in a study of blood T cell repertoires in COVID-19. The repertoire was sequenced with immunoSEQ multiplex PCR; TCRdb's copy has only in-frame clones and lacks some. The table shows roughly 100,000 clones, with 84% occurring only once. The sequenced sample was peripheral blood. These receptors all come from a human donor in a cohort sampled during active COVID-19.

V gene TRBV5-6 combines with J gene TRBJ1-4; D is unclear. Trimming stripped 0 bases from V and 6 bases from J, with 15 bases between. Per the germline V gene, CDR1 is SGHDT and CDR2 is YYEEEE. This CDR3 is 16 amino acids long. The CDR3 sequence: CASSLAGEGGHEKLFF. The CDR3 nucleotides are TGTGCCAGCAGCTTGGCGGGTGAAGGCGGGCATGAAAAACTGTTTTTT.

The V and J genes are TRBV19 and TRBJ2-2; perhaps TRBD2 as D (5 bases). The germline CDR1 and CDR2 sequences are LNHDA and SQIVND (reference sequence). There are 14 residues in the CDR3. Trimming removed 1 base from V and 4 bases from J, with 7 bases in between. The CDR3 here is CASSIGRGTGELFF. DNA of the CDR3: TGTGCCAGTAGTATAGGTCGGGGCACCGGGGAGCTGTTTTTT.

The genes are TRBV6-5 and TRBJ2-3, with 7 bases fitting TRBD1. J gave up 0 bases and V 4 bases, and 7 bases lay outside the gene matches. CDR3 length equals 16 residues. The germline CDR1 and CDR2 sequences are MNHEY and SVGAGI. The CDR3 coding sequence is TGTGCCAGCAGTTCGGGACAGACCCGGAGCACAGATACGCAGTATTTT. Translation: CASSSGQTRSTDTQYF.

This clone came up a few times. V gene TRBV6-2 or TRBV6-3 combines with J gene TRBJ2-1, with 7 positions matching TRBD1. The junction had 8 bases not matched to a gene; V was cut back by 0 bases and J by 3 bases. CDR1 and CDR2 from the germline V gene are MNHEY and SVGEGT. CDR3 length: 17 residues. CDR3 region: CASSYSSPRGIYNEQFF. CDR3 nucleotides: TGTGCCAGCAGTTACTCGAGTCCCAGGGGGATCTACAATGAGCAGTTCTTC.

The genes are TRBV10-1 and TRBJ2-2, with a tentative D call TRBD1 (6 bases). V was clipped by 5 bases and J by 13 bases, with 17 bases between them. From germline, CDR1 is WNHNN and CDR2 SYGVQD (reference sequence). CDR3 length: 13 residues. In DNA, the CDR3 is TGCGCCAGCAGTAAAAACAGGGAAGGCAGGCTGTTTTTT. It specifies CASSKNREGRLFF.

About this clone itself: One end of the junction varies from germline; a read error may be responsible. The rearrangement joins TRBV7-7 to TRBJ2-3, with 8 bases fitting TRBD1. The CDR3 covers 14 residues. Germline assignment: CDR1 SSHAT and CDR2 FNYEAQ (reference sequence). This chain's CDR3 is CASSPTGGTDTQYF. The CDR3 DNA sequence: TGTGCTAGCAGCCCTACAGGGGGTACAGATACGCAGTATTTT.

The V gene is TRBV28, the J gene TRBJ2-5; possible D gene TRBD2, 6 bases. Germline CDR1 MDHEN, CDR2 SYDVKM. V lost 6 bases and J lost 7, with 15 bases in between. There are 13 residues in the CDR3. This CDR3 reads CASSRTGAGTQYF. In DNA form, the CDR3 reads TGTGCCAGCAGCCGGACCGGAGCGGGGACCCAGTACTTC.

In DNA, the CDR3 is TGTGCCAGCAGCTTACGGCCCAGCCAGGTTGGGAAAAACATTCAGTACTTC. This sequence encodes CASSLRPSQVGKNIQYF. The chain combines TRBV7-2 with TRBJ2-4; D remains ambiguous. Germline V gene data show CDR1 as SGHTA and CDR2 as FQGNSA. Trimming cost V 2 bases and J 4 bases, with 18 bases left between them. The CDR3 totals 17 residues. Variable domain in full (rest from reference TRBV7-2 and TRBJ2-4): GAGVSQSPSNKVTEKGKDVELRCDPISGHTALYWYRQSLGQGLEFLIYFQGNSAPDKSGLPSDRFSAERTGGSVSTLTIQRTQQEDSAVYLCASSLRPSQVGKNIQYFGAGTRLSVL.

The rearrangement links TRBV5-4 to TRBJ2-1; TRBD2 matches 13 bases. J was trimmed by 8 bases and V by 3 bases; bases with no gene match: 8. CDR3 length equals 16 residues. Germline assignment: CDR1 SGHNT and CDR2 YYREEE (reference sequence). Here the CDR3 DNA reads TGTGCCAGCAGCTGGACTAGCGGGGGAGCCTGGGATGAGCAGTTCTTC. It yields the protein CASSWTSGGAWDEQFF.

This sequence joins TRBV5-1 and TRBJ1-4, with D perhaps matching TRBD1 (5 bases). The CDR3 covers 15 residues. Germline assignment: CDR1 SGHRS and CDR2 YFSETQ. Trimming took off 0 bases at V and 7 bases at J, with 13 bases between the two ends. The CDR3 bases are TGCGCCAGCAGCTTGGCCGGGGGAGAAAGTGAAAAACTGTTTTTT. Protein sequence: CASSLAGGESEKLFF.

The rearrangement joins TRBV9 to TRBJ2-3; 9 positions agree with TRBD2. The germline CDR1 and CDR2 sequences are SGDLS and YYNGEE. The CDR3 extends over 15 amino acids. Losses at the gene ends were 4 bases for V and 5 bases for J; bases not matched to a gene: 8. CDR3 nucleotides: TGTGCCAGCAGCTCAAATAGCGGGGGTGGAGATACGCAGTATTTT. Translation gives CASSSNSGGGDTQYF.

This clone was picked up one time. This chain joins TRBV5-1 and TRBJ2-3; D might be TRBD1 (6 bases). The germline V and J ends were trimmed by 4 bases and 2 bases, with 14 bases remaining between them. This CDR3 has 15 residues. The germline V gene encodes CDR1 SGHRS and CDR2 YFSETQ. CDR3 DNA: TGCGCCAGCAGCCAGGGGCAGATCAACACAGATACGCAGTATTTT. It codes for CASSQGQINTDTQYF.

V and J are TRBV15 and TRBJ1-3; perhaps TRBD1 as D (6 bases). The V end lost 1 base, the J end lost 3 bases, and 13 bases lay between the germline ends. CDR1 is LNHNV, CDR2 YYDKDF, per germline (reference sequence). The CDR3 spans 16 residues. This CDR3 reads CATSRVTGIGGNTIYF. The CDR3 DNA reads TGTGCCACCAGCAGAGTAACAGGGATTGGTGGAAACACCATATATTTT.

The J gene is TRBJ1-3, the V gene TRBV19, with 7 bases that match TRBD1. Germline lookup yields CDR1 LNHDA and CDR2 SQIVND (reference sequence). The CDR3 runs to 14 residues. J lost 4 bases, V lost 5 bases, and 5 bases had no gene match. In DNA, the CDR3 is TGTGCCAGTAGTGCCGGGACAGAAGGAAACACCATATATTTT. It yields the protein CASSAGTEGNTIYF.

The rearrangement joins TRBV4-2 to TRBJ2-6; D gene unclear. CDR3 length equals 15 residues. Trimming removed 1 base at V and 0 bases at J, with 4 bases between. CDR1 is LGHNA, CDR2 YNFKEQ, per germline. Here the CDR3 DNA reads TGTGCCAGCAGCCAAGGTCGCTCTGGGGCCAACGTCCTGACTTTC. Protein sequence: CASSQGRSGANVLTF.

This clone turned up a few times. The V and J genes are TRBV3-1 (or the pseudogene TRBV3-2) and TRBJ1-5, with 8 bases fitting TRBD1. The J segment lost 6 bases and the V segment lost 1 base, leaving 5 bases of the junction unmatched. The CDR3 has 15 amino acids. Germline loops: CDR1 LGHDT, CDR2 YNNKEL (reference sequence). CDR3 in amino acids: CASSQGRGQGQPQHF. CDR3 DNA: TGTGCCAGCAGCCAAGGCAGGGGGCAGGGTCAGCCCCAGCATTTT.

The genes are TRBV5-1 and TRBJ2-5; 8 positions match TRBD1. This CDR3 contains 14 residues. Germline V lookup: CDR1 SGHRS, CDR2 YFSETQ. The junction had 4 bases not matched to a gene; V was cut back by 4 bases and J by 2 bases. This CDR3 reads CASSRGDRQETQYF. The CDR3 DNA follows: TGCGCCAGCAGCCGCGGGGACAGGCAAGAGACCCAGTACTTC.

This clone is a singleton in its sample. The rearrangement uses TRBV18 and TRBJ1-3; D gene ambiguous. Trimming stripped 3 bases from V and 4 bases from J, with 7 bases between. The CDR3 is made up of 13 amino acids. The germline CDR1 and CDR2 sequences are KGHSH and LQKENI. The DNA of the CDR3 is TGTGCCAGCTCACCCGCGTCCGGAAACACCATATATTTT. Residues: CASSPASGNTIYF. Drawing the rest from reference TRBV18 and TRBJ1-3, the complete variable domain is NAGVMQNPRHLVRRRGQEARLRCSPMKGHSHVYWYRQLPEEGLKFMVYLQKENIIDESGMPKERFSAEFPKEGPSILRIQQVVRGDSAAYFCASSPASGNTIYFGEGSWLTVV.

The rearrangement uses TRBV2 and TRBJ1-2, with 7 bases matching TRBD1. Germline values: CDR1 SNHLY, CDR2 FYNNEI. CDR3 size: 13 residues. The trim removed 6 bases at V and 7 bases at J, leaving 8 bases unmatched. Here the CDR3 reads CASSGDQGVGYTF. In nucleotides, the CDR3 is TGTGCCAGCAGCGGGGACCAGGGGGTTGGCTACACCTTC.

This chain joins TRBV5-5 and TRBJ2-1; 12 bases line up with TRBD2. From germline, CDR1 is SGHKS and CDR2 YYEKEE (reference sequence). The CDR3 extends over 16 amino acids. Germline trimming cut 4 bases from V and 8 bases from J; bases unmatched to any gene: 10. The CDR3 DNA follows: TGTGCCAGCAGCCTCCGGACTAGCGGGGTCGGGTATGAGCAGTTCTTC. This codes for CASSLRTSGVGYEQFF.

The CDR3 protein is CASSPIRGGNEQFF. The DNA of the CDR3 is TGTGCCAGCTCACCAATCCGCGGGGGAAATGAGCAGTTCTTC. The chain carries TRBV18 and TRBJ2-1, with 7 bases identical to TRBD2. The ends lost 2 bases at V and 7 bases at J; junction bases unmatched: 5. The CDR3 is 14 residues long. Germline V gives CDR1 KGHSH, CDR2 LQKENI.

V and J are TRBV4-2 and TRBJ1-2, with 7 bases fitting TRBD1. Germline V gene lookup returns CDR1 LGHNA and CDR2 YNFKEQ. Trimming took 0 bases from V and 3 from J; bases not matched to a gene: 7. The length of the CDR3 is 16 residues. The CDR3 bases are TGTGCCAGCAGCCAAGAGATGACAGGGCCCTACTATGGCTACACCTTC. Protein: CASSQEMTGPYYGYTF.

This sequence joins TRBV3-1 (or the pseudogene TRBV3-2) and TRBJ1-3; TRBD1 matches at 7 bases. The junction had 8 bases not matched to a gene; V was cut back by 5 bases and J by 4 bases. Germline V CDR1 and CDR2: LGHDT, YNNKEL (reference sequence). The length of the CDR3 is 15 residues. CDR3 sequence (DNA): TGTGCCAGCAGCTCAGGGGGGTCTCTGGGAAACACCATATATTTT. It codes for CASSSGGSLGNTIYF.

The rearrangement links TRBV11-2 to TRBJ2-7; no clear D. The CDR3 contains 16 residues. Germline V gives CDR1 SGHAT, CDR2 FQNNGV. The ends were cut back, 5 bases at V and 4 bases at J, with 21 bases in the middle. The CDR3 DNA reads as TGTGCCAGCAGCCTCACCCCTTCTACCACCTTTTACGAGCAGTACTTC. Protein: CASSLTPSTTFYEQYF.

The V gene is TRBV7-9, the J gene TRBJ1-3; D gene uncertain. Trimming pared 4 bases from V and 3 bases from J, leaving 19 bases between. The CDR3 consists of 17 residues. Germline V lookup: CDR1 SEHNR, CDR2 FQNEAQ (reference sequence). Written as DNA, the CDR3 is TGTGCCAGCAGCTACAACCTCCTGGCCGGGGTTGGAAACACCATATATTTT. Amino acids: CASSYNLLAGVGNTIYF. The complete variable domain, with remaining parts taken from reference TRBV7-9 and TRBJ1-3, reads DTGVSQNPRHKITKRGQNVTFRCDPISEHNRLYWYRQTLGQGPEFLTYFQNEAQLEKSRLLSDRFSAERPKGSFSTLEIQRTEQGDSAMYLCASSYNLLAGVGNTIYFGEGSWLTVV.

This clone turned up a few times. The CDR3 coding sequence is TGTGCCAGCAGCACAAAGGGACAGGGGGCCGAAGCTTTCTTT. Protein sequence: CASSTKGQGAEAFF. The rearrangement joins TRBV5-5 to TRBJ1-1; 12 nucleotides match TRBD1. The germline V gene has CDR1 SGHKS and CDR2 YYEKEE (reference sequence). J gave up 8 bases and V 4 bases, and 6 bases lay outside the gene matches. There are 14 residues in the CDR3.

The chain recombines TRBV9 with TRBJ1-2; 10 positions agree with TRBD1. The CDR3 runs 16 residues. V shed 4 bases and J 3 bases; nucleotides not matched to a gene: 9. From germline, CDR1 is SGDLS and CDR2 YYNGEE. CDR3 in amino acids: CASSLRQGAQDYGYTF. CDR3 DNA: TGTGCCAGCAGCCTCAGACAGGGGGCTCAGGACTATGGCTACACCTTC.

The rearrangement uses TRBV5-1 and TRBJ2-3, with 8 bases matching TRBD2. V trimming: 0 bases; J trimming: 4 bases; junction bases outside the gene matches: 4. Germline V gene data show CDR1 as SGHRS and CDR2 as YFSETQ. The CDR3 loop spans 15 amino acids. CDR3 DNA: TGCGCCAGCAGCTTGGAGCGGGGGATCGCAGATACGCAGTATTTT. Residues: CASSLERGIADTQYF.